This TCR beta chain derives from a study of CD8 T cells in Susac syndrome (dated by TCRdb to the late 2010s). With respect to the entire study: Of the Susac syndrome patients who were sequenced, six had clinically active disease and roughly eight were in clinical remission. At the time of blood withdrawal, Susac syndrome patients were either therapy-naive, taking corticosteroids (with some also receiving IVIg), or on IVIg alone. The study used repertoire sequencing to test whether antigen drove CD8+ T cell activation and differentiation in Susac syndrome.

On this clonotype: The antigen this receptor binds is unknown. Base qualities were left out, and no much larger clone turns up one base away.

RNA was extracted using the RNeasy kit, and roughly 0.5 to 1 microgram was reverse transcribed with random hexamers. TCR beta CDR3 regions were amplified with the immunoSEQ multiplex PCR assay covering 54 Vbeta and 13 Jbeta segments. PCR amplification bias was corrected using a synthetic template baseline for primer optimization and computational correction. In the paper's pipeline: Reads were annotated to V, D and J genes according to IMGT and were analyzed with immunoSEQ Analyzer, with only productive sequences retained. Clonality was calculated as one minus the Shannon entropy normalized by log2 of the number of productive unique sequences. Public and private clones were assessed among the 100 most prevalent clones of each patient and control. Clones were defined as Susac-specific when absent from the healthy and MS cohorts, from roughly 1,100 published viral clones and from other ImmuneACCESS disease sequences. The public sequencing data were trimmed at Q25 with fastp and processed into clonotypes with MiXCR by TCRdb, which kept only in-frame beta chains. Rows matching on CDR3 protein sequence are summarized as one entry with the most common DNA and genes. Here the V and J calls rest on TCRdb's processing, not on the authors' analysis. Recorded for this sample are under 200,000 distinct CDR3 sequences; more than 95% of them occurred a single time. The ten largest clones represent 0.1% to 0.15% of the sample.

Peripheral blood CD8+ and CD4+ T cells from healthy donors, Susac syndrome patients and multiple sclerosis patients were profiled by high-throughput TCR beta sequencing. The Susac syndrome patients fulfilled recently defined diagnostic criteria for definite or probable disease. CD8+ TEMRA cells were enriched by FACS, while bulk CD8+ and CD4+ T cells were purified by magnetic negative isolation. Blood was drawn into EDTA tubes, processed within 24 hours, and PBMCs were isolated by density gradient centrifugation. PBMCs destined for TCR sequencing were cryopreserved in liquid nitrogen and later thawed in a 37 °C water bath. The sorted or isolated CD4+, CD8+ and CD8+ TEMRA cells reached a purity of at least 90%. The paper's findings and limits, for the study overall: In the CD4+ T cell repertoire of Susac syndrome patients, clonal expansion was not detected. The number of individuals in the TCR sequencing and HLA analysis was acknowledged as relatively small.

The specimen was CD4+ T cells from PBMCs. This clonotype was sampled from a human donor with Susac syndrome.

The DNA sequence reads TGCAGCGTCCGACTACAACAGGACACCGGGGAGCTGTTTTTT. It translates to CSVRLQQDTGELFF. The chain uses TRBV29-1 and TRBJ2-2; the D segment is perhaps TRBD1 or TRBD2, each sharing 5 matched bases. The germline V gene supplies CDR1 SQVTM and CDR2 ANQGSEA. From the cysteine through the phenylalanine, the CDR3 covers 14 amino acids. The entry retains the CDR3 DNA only, 42 bases that are in frame from base 1. Deletion took 6 bases off V and 3 bases off J, with a span of 14 bases between the germline ends.